This T cell receptor beta chain was sequenced in a study of T cell changes during pregnancy in multiple sclerosis. This CDR3 has 14 amino acids. In germline, CDR1 is SGHNT, CDR2 YYREEE (reference sequence). V was clipped by 4 bases and J by 4 bases, with 14 bases between them. Sequencing used immunoSEQ multiplex PCR; TCRdb keeps in-frame clones, though not all of them. Counted here are 70,000 to 95,000 clones, over 80% occurring once; the ten biggest clones make up roughly 4.5%. The origin of this receptor is a female donor with multiple sclerosis, enrolled in a pregnancy study. Source: peripheral blood, taken in the first trimester of pregnancy. The chain couples TRBV5-4 to TRBJ1-2; D unclear. For the CDR3, the DNA is TGTGCCAGCAGCCCCCCTGAGGAAACCTATGGCTACACCTTC. Amino acids: CASSPPEETYGYTF.